Listed below are T cell receptor beta chains from one sample, sequenced in a study of cytomegalovirus exposure and HLA in healthy donors. TCRdb's table, derived via immunoSEQ multiplex PCR, lists solely in-frame clones and lacks some. Its table lists 150,000 or so clones. Sequenced sample: PBMCs. All receptors derive from a woman aged 60 to 75 in good health and CMV-seronegative. Each CDR3 is given with its conserved first and last residue. Each record gives: D gene, V gene, J gene, CDR3 protein, CDR3 DNA. The D gene is left open where the match is weak.

NA	TRBV5-1	TRBJ1-2	CASSLEGGDGYTF	TGCGCCAGCAGCTTGGAGGGAGGCGATGGCTACACCTTC
NA	TRBV10-1	TRBJ2-5	CASSKDTGETQYF	TGCGCCAGCAGTAAGGACACTGGGGAGACCCAGTACTTC
TRBD1	TRBV9	TRBJ2-5	CASSSGQGATGTQYF	TGTGCCAGCAGCTCGGGACAGGGGGCGACGGGGACCCAGTACTTC
TRBD1	TRBV5-1	TRBJ2-7	CASRTGTGGGEQYF	TGCGCCAGCCGAACCGGGACAGGGGGCGGGGAGCAGTACTTC
NA	TRBV5-1	TRBJ2-2	CASSLITGPSGELFF	TGCGCCAGCAGCTTAATCACAGGGCCCTCCGGGGAGCTGTTTTTT
TRBD1	TRBV4-2	TRBJ1-4	CASSQVDRANEKLFF	TGTGCCAGCAGCCAAGTTGACAGGGCTAATGAAAAACTGTTTTTT
TRBD1	TRBV5-6	TRBJ1-1	CASSLDDRVTEAFF	TGTGCCAGCAGCTTGGACGACAGGGTTACTGAAGCTTTCTTT
TRBD2	TRBV19	TRBJ2-2	CASSTRGEGLKDGELFF	TGTGCCAGTAGTACACGGGGGGAGGGACTTAAGGACGGGGAGCTGTTTTTT
TRBD1	TRBV7-8	TRBJ1-4	CASRPDRGDEKLFF	TGTGCCAGCAGACCGGACAGGGGGGATGAAAAACTGTTTTTT
NA	TRBV27	TRBJ1-1	CASSLDKLNTEAFF	TGTGCCAGCAGTTTAGACAAGTTGAACACTGAAGCTTTCTTT
TRBD2	TRBV4-2	TRBJ2-5	CASSQDTSGKTQYF	TGTGCCAGCAGCCAAGATACTAGCGGGAAGACCCAGTACTTC
NA	TRBV6-6	TRBJ1-1	CASSYGEATEAFF	TGTGCCAGCAGCTATGGGGAGGCCACTGAAGCTTTCTTT
NA	TRBV7-8	TRBJ2-2	CASSKQGPGELFF	TGTGCCAGCAGCAAACAGGGTCCGGGGGAGCTGTTTTTT
NA	TRBV7-3	TRBJ2-7	CASSPSRGYEQYF	TGTGCCAGCAGCCCGTCTCGCGGCTACGAGCAGTACTTC
NA	TRBV5-4	TRBJ2-5	CASSLRLSEETQYF	TGTGCCAGCAGCTTGCGACTATCGGAGGAGACCCAGTACTTC
TRBD1	TRBV7-9	TRBJ1-3	CASSFPTGGGNTIYF	TGTGCCAGCAGTTTCCCGACAGGGGGTGGAAACACCATATATTTT
TRBD2	TRBV30	TRBJ2-4	CAWSPGGVNIQYF	TGTGCCTGGAGTCCGGGGGGGGTAAACATTCAGTACTTC
NA	TRBV9	TRBJ2-7	CASSVATASYEQYF	TGTGCCAGCAGCGTAGCTACGGCTAGCTACGAGCAGTACTTC
NA	TRBV10-2	TRBJ1-3	CASSEGGPNGNTIYF	TGCGCCAGCAGTGAGGGCGGGCCCAATGGAAACACCATATATTTT
NA	TRBV5-1	TRBJ2-5	CASSWAQGEETQYF	TGCGCCAGCAGCTGGGCACAGGGTGAAGAGACCCAGTACTTC
NA	TRBV5-1	TRBJ2-1	CASSLASLAGAYNEQFF	TGCGCCAGCAGCTTGGCAAGTTTAGCAGGGGCCTACAATGAGCAGTTCTTC
TRBD1	TRBV6-5	TRBJ1-2	CASSPRTGSLYGYTF	TGTGCCAGCAGTCCTCGGACAGGGAGCCTCTATGGCTACACCTTC
NA	TRBV5-1	TRBJ2-5	CASSSDRPWSETQYF	TGCGCCAGCAGCTCAGACCGTCCTTGGAGTGAGACCCAGTACTTC
NA	TRBV30	TRBJ1-1	CAWSVPTGRTEAFF	TGTGCCTGGAGTGTACCGACAGGTCGGACTGAAGCTTTCTTT
NA	TRBV7-3	TRBJ2-1	CASSLRWESSYNEQFF	TGTGCCAGCAGCTTACGGTGGGAGAGCTCCTACAATGAGCAGTTCTTC
NA	TRBV11-2	TRBJ2-5	CASSFRGRETQYF	TGTGCCAGCAGCTTTCGGGGTAGAGAGACCCAGTACTTC
NA	TRBV6-5	TRBJ2-7	CASSYSEQGGYEQYF	TGTGCCAGCAGTTACTCAGAACAGGGGGGGTACGAGCAGTACTTC
TRBD1	TRBV27	TRBJ2-7	CASSFLADRGPYEQYF	TGTGCCAGCAGTTTTCTGGCGGACAGGGGCCCCTACGAGCAGTACTTC
NA	TRBV9	TRBJ2-7	CASSVDEGFYEQYF	TGTGCCAGCAGCGTAGATGAGGGCTTCTACGAGCAGTACTTC
NA	TRBV10-3	TRBJ1-6	CAINPNRVTLHF	TGTGCCATCAACCCCAACAGGGTTACCCTCCACTTT
NA	TRBV6-5	TRBJ1-5	CASRSGAVGNQPQHF	TGTGCCAGCAGATCAGGGGCAGTGGGAAATCAGCCCCAGCATTTT
NA	TRBV6-7	TRBJ1-2	CASSESGTYGYTF	TGTGCCAGCAGTGAGTCAGGCACCTATGGCTACACCTTC
TRBD1	TRBV7-6	TRBJ1-2	CASSPGTGGTYGYTF	TGTGCCAGCAGCCCGGGGACAGGGGGGACCTATGGCTACACCTTC
TRBD1	TRBV29-1	TRBJ2-7	CSVLGRTGQPYEQYF	TGCAGCGTACTTGGGAGGACAGGGCAACCCTACGAGCAGTACTTC
NA	TRBV2	TRBJ2-2	CASSERGTGELFF	TGTGCCAGCAGTGAACGAGGGACCGGGGAGCTGTTTTTT
TRBD1	TRBV6-6	TRBJ1-6	CASSREIQGYNSPLHF	TGTGCCAGCAGCCGTGAAATACAGGGGTATAATTCACCCCTCCACTTT
TRBD1	TRBV10-1	TRBJ2-7	CASSPDRATYEQYF	TGCGCCAGCAGCCCGGACAGGGCAACCTACGAGCAGTACTTC
TRBD2	TRBV7-9	TRBJ2-1	CASSLVGLAGAVEQFF	TGTGCCAGCAGCTTAGTTGGACTAGCGGGAGCAGTTGAGCAGTTCTTC
TRBD1	TRBV5-5	TRBJ2-5	CASSSLLGQRKETQYF	TGTGCCAGCAGCTCCCTCTTGGGACAGAGGAAAGAGACCCAGTACTTC
TRBD2	TRBV29-1	TRBJ2-3	CSVLLAADTQYF	TGCAGCGTTTTACTAGCGGCAGATACGCAGTATTTT
TRBD2	TRBV4-2	TRBJ2-2	CASSQELAGVPGELFF	TGTGCCAGCAGCCAAGAACTAGCGGGGGTACCCGGGGAGCTGTTTTTT
NA	TRBV10-3	TRBJ1-2	CAISEGQYGYTF	TGTGCCATCAGTGAGGGGCAATATGGCTACACCTTC
NA	TRBV10-3	TRBJ1-1	CAISESRGLDTEAFF	TGTGCCATCAGTGAGTCGAGGGGGTTGGACACTGAAGCTTTCTTT
TRBD1	TRBV5-1	TRBJ1-4	CASSSTGGANNEKLFF	TGCGCCAGCAGTTCCACAGGGGGCGCGAATAATGAAAAACTGTTTTTT
NA	TRBV19	TRBJ2-2	CASSQLTHNTGELFF	TGTGCCAGTAGTCAATTGACTCATAACACCGGGGAGCTGTTTTTT
NA	TRBV4-3	TRBJ1-1	CASSQDPWNTEAFF	TGCGCCAGCAGCCAAGATCCCTGGAACACTGAAGCTTTCTTT
TRBD1	TRBV5-4	TRBJ2-7	CASSSKTGTANF	TGTGCCAGCAGCTCAAAAACCGGGACAGCCAACTTC
TRBD1	TRBV18	TRBJ1-1	CASSPQGTELNTEAFF	TGTGCCAGCTCACCGCAAGGGACAGAGCTTAACACTGAAGCTTTCTTT
NA	TRBV5-1	TRBJ2-3	CASSLGQVADTQYF	TGCGCCAGCAGCTTGGGACAGGTGGCGGATACGCAGTATTTT
NA	TRBV10-3	TRBJ1-1	CAIRAREKAFF	TGTGCCATCAGGGCCCGGGAAAAAGCTTTCTTT
TRBD1	TRBV29-1	TRBJ2-5	CSVGNRGRRQETQYF	TGCAGCGTTGGTAACAGGGGTCGCCGCCAAGAGACCCAGTACTTC